These 16 T cell receptor beta chains came from one sample sequenced in a study of blood T cell repertoires in COVID-19. Libraries were prepared by immunoSEQ multiplex PCR; TCRdb keeps only in-frame clonotypes and omits some of them. Of 41,000 or so clones listed, nearly 90% were seen once; the top ten hold 3.5% to 5.5%. The sample consisted of peripheral blood. Receptors originate from a man in his 60s with acute or convalescent COVID-19.

The rearrangement joins TRBV19 to TRBJ2-7; 10 bases agree with TRBD1. The CDR3 covers 14 residues. Looked up from germline, CDR1 is LNHDA and CDR2 is SQIVND (reference sequence). The V and J ends lost 5 bases and 7 bases, in that order; junction bases with no gene match: 8. CDR3 amino acids: CASSPRQGAKEQYF. The CDR3 nucleotides read TGTGCCAGTAGTCCTCGACAGGGGGCAAAGGAGCAGTACTTC.

The chain combines TRBV30 with TRBJ1-2; no clear D. There are 15 residues in the CDR3. V was trimmed by 2 bases and J by 0 bases, leaving 13 bases between them. The V gene's germline CDR1 is GTSNPN and CDR2 SVGIG (reference sequence). CDR3 loop: CAWSMDGRANYGYTF. CDR3 DNA: TGTGCCTGGAGTATGGACGGGAGGGCTAACTATGGCTACACCTTC.

The V and J genes are TRBV6-2 or TRBV6-3 and TRBJ2-1; perhaps TRBD2 as D (5 bases). Germline CDR1 reads MNHEY; CDR2 reads SVGEGT. Trimming took 4 bases from V and 12 from J, leaving 16 bases between them. This CDR3 comprises 13 residues. In nucleotides, the CDR3 is TGTGCCAGCAGTTCGACGGACGGAGGAACGCAGTTCTTC. The encoded protein is CASSSTDGGTQFF.

CDR3 coding DNA: TGTGCCAGCAGCCACGGCACGGGACTAGAATATGAGCAGTTCTTC. This gives the protein CASSHGTGLEYEQFF. The chain recombines TRBV7-2 with TRBJ2-1; the match to TRBD2 covers 8 bases. This CDR3 comprises 15 residues. J gave up 8 bases and V 5 bases, and 11 bases lay outside the gene matches. Germline V gives CDR1 SGHTA, CDR2 FQGNSA.

The V gene is TRBV13, the J gene TRBJ1-1; a weak D match, TRBD1 (6 bases). This CDR3 contains 14 residues. V shed 5 bases and J shed 2 bases, with 12 bases lying between them. From germline, CDR1 is PRHDT and CDR2 FYEKMQ (reference sequence). The CDR3 protein is CASSPRQDNTEAFF. Written as DNA, the CDR3 is TGTGCCAGCAGCCCAAGACAGGACAACACTGAAGCTTTCTTT.

V and J are TRBV12-3 or TRBV12-4 and TRBJ2-2; D ambiguous. V was clipped by 7 bases and J by 6 bases, with 6 bases between them. The CDR3 loop spans 11 amino acids. CDR3 sequence reads: CASTTSGELFF. CDR3 in DNA: TGTGCCAGCACAACATCCGGGGAGCTGTTTTTT.

V and J are TRBV7-8 and TRBJ2-2, with 14 bases matching TRBD2. V lost 6 bases to trimming and J lost 4 bases; unmatched junction nucleotides: 10. The CDR3 totals 18 residues. Looked up from germline, CDR1 is SGHVS and CDR2 is FQNEAQ. The CDR3 DNA reads TGTGCCAGCAGATCGGGACTAGCGGGGGCCGAAGGCACCGGGGAGCTGTTTTTT. Residues: CASRSGLAGAEGTGELFF. The full variable domain, rest sourced from reference TRBV7-8 and TRBJ2-2, is GAGVSQSPRYKVAKRGQDVALRCDPISGHVSLFWYQQALGQGPEFLTYFQNEAQLDKSGLPSDRFFAERPEGSVSTLKIQRTQQEDSAVYLCASRSGLAGAEGTGELFFGEGSRLTVL.

A few counts support this clone. The V gene is TRBV30, the J gene TRBJ2-7; D possibly corresponds to TRBD2 (7 bases). The V end lost 3 bases, the J end lost 4 bases, and 19 bases lay between the germline ends. Germline V gene lookup returns CDR1 GTSNPN and CDR2 SVGIG (reference sequence). The CDR3 loop spans 15 amino acids. The CDR3 sequence is CAWSGRGGAGYEQYF. The CDR3 region has the DNA TGTGCCTGGAGCGGAAGGGGGGGGGCAGGTTACGAGCAGTACTTC. Full variable domain (remainder filled in from reference TRBV30 and TRBJ2-7): SQTIHQWPATLVQPVGSPLSLECTVEGTSNPNLYWYRQAAGRGLQLLFYSVGIGQISSEVPQNLSASRPQDRQFILSSKKLLLSDSGFYLCAWSGRGGAGYEQYFGPGTRLTVT.

This rearrangement joins TRBV29-1 to TRBJ2-1; the match to TRBD2 covers 11 bases. The CDR3 totals 14 residues. Per germline, CDR1 SQVTM and CDR2 ANQGSEA. The junction had 2 bases not matched to a gene; V was cut back by 6 bases and J by 1 base. CDR3 in amino acids: CSVLAGGSYNEQFF. CDR3 bases: TGCAGCGTCCTAGCGGGGGGTTCCTACAATGAGCAGTTCTTC.

The chain carries TRBV18 and TRBJ1-5; 7 nucleotides match TRBD1. With 3 bases clipped from V and 6 bases from J, the junction kept 5 bases outside the gene matches. Germline-derived CDR1 and CDR2 are KGHSH and LQKENI. The CDR3 contains 14 residues. The CDR3 is CASSPTGSSQPQHF. The CDR3 nucleotides read TGTGCCAGCTCACCGACAGGGTCTAGTCAGCCCCAGCATTTT.

This chain links TRBV3-1 (or the pseudogene TRBV3-2) with TRBJ2-2; tentatively, D is TRBD2 (5 bases). This CDR3 contains 17 residues. Trimming took 0 bases from V and 4 from J, leaving 15 bases between them. In germline, CDR1 is LGHDT, CDR2 YNNKEL (reference sequence). Here the CDR3 DNA reads TGTGCCAGCAGCCAAGATTTTAGGACTGATACCACCGGGGAGCTGTTTTTT. This sequence encodes CASSQDFRTDTTGELFF.

As DNA, the CDR3 is TGTGCCAGCAGCCAAGGAACAGGGACCTACAATGAGCAGTTCTTC. This codes for CASSQGTGTYNEQFF. V usage is TRBV3-1 (or the pseudogene TRBV3-2) and J usage is TRBJ2-1, with TRBD1 as a possible D gene (6 bases). This CDR3 is 15 amino acids long. Germline V lookup: CDR1 LGHDT, CDR2 YNNKEL (reference sequence). Trimming took 1 base from V and 2 from J, leaving 9 bases between them.

The J gene is TRBJ1-5, the V gene TRBV5-8; no definite D call. V was clipped by 5 bases and J by 1 base, with 13 bases between them. Germline lookup yields CDR1 SGHTS and CDR2 YDEGEE. This CDR3 spans 15 amino acids. CDR3 coding DNA: TGTGCCAGCAGTGTTGGCGGCGACAGCAATCAGCCCCAGCATTTT. This gives the protein CASSVGGDSNQPQHF.

The rearrangement links TRBV20-1 to TRBJ2-1; a possible D gene is TRBD2 (6 bases). V lost 8 bases and J lost 7, with 12 bases in between. Per the germline V gene, CDR1 is DFQATT and CDR2 is SNEGSKA (reference sequence). This CDR3 spans 11 amino acids. The CDR3 coding sequence is TGCAGTAAAAATGCGGGGAATGAGCAGTTCTTC. It codes for CSKNAGNEQFF.

The chain uses TRBV4-2 and TRBJ1-5; 8 bases line up with TRBD1. J was trimmed by 5 bases and V by 0 bases; bases with no gene match: 9. Germline V gives CDR1 LGHNA, CDR2 YNFKEQ. The CDR3 consists of 17 residues. The CDR3 DNA reads as TGTGCCAGCAGCCAAGAATCGCGGGCAGGGGGCCATCAGCCCCAGCATTTT. Amino acids: CASSQESRAGGHQPQHF.

The V call is TRBV18, the J call TRBJ2-2; weak D call: TRBD1 (5 bases). The V and J ends lost 4 bases and 3 bases respectively, with 6 bases between them. The CDR3 covers 13 residues. Germline V gene sequence: CDR1 KGHSH, CDR2 LQKENI. This chain's CDR3 is CASSLQDTGELFF. The CDR3 DNA reads as TGTGCCAGCTCACTACAGGACACCGGGGAGCTGTTTTTT.